A selection of T cell receptor beta chains follows, all from one sample in a study of cytomegalovirus exposure and HLA in healthy donors. TCRdb's table, derived via immunoSEQ multiplex PCR, lists solely in-frame clones and lacks some. The sample has approximately 150,000 clones; 80% are singletons. The sequenced sample consisted of PBMCs. The origin of the receptors is a young woman in good health and CMV-seronegative. Each CDR3 is given with its conserved first and last residue.

V gene: TRBV14; CDR3 protein: CASSSSGRGETQYF
V gene: TRBV7-8; CDR3 protein: CASSLGGGASTDTQYF
V gene: TRBV7-6; CDR3 protein: CASSLSEGTEAFF
V gene: TRBV28; CDR3 protein: CASSLSGRGNYGYTF
V gene: TRBV2; CDR3 protein: CASSVGEIAEAFF
V gene: TRBV6-1; CDR3 protein: CASSDRANSPLHF
V gene: TRBV7-2; CDR3 protein: CASSLAGGPQHF
V gene: TRBV19; CDR3 protein: CASSQQLSSYNSPLHF
V gene: TRBV9; CDR3 protein: CASSLGLAAGELFF
V gene: TRBV7-6; CDR3 protein: CASSAAGTSGSDETQYF
V gene: TRBV20-1; CDR3 protein: CSASQGAGYTF
V gene: TRBV7-9; CDR3 protein: CASSTSGRASYEQYF
V gene: TRBV18; CDR3 protein: CASSPSQGLYNEQFF
V gene: TRBV7-9; CDR3 protein: CSSRWRLAGDNEQFF
V gene: TRBV6-5; CDR3 protein: CASSRGRVNYGYTF
V gene: TRBV5-1; CDR3 protein: CASSSLQAGADTGELFF
V gene: TRBV5-1; CDR3 protein: CASSYYSGRAPIEQYF
V gene: TRBV27; CDR3 protein: CASSLSPGAGTQYF
V gene: TRBV28; CDR3 protein: CASSFGQPDTQYF
V gene: TRBV6-5; CDR3 protein: CASSYLRTGGTGELFF
V gene: TRBV28; CDR3 protein: CASSLGQGALGSEKLFF
V gene: TRBV7-3; CDR3 protein: CASSPDRGSTDGYTF
V gene: TRBV19; CDR3 protein: CASSPTSGNEQYF
V gene: TRBV5-6; CDR3 protein: CASSAATNYGYTF
V gene: TRBV19; CDR3 protein: CASSLLQGGTEAFF
V gene: TRBV5-5; CDR3 protein: CASSSDRYSYEQYF
V gene: TRBV25-1; CDR3 protein: CASKDRDTEAFF
V gene: TRBV6-1; CDR3 protein: CASQGLAYEQYF
V gene: TRBV27; CDR3 protein: CASSMTANTEAFF
V gene: TRBV27; CDR3 protein: CASSLLAGAAEQYF
V gene: TRBV18; CDR3 protein: CASSPPGVAGGQSEQFF
V gene: TRBV28; CDR3 protein: CASSPGTGDQETQYF
V gene: TRBV5-1; CDR3 protein: CASSSFPTASGKETQYF